The rows below give T cell receptor beta chains drawn from one sample of a study of blood T cell repertoires in COVID-19. TCRdb keeps only in-frame clones here, not all; method: immunoSEQ multiplex PCR. Among under 80,000 clones, about 77% were seen once, and the ten largest hold 20% to 25%. Sequenced input: peripheral blood. These receptors all come from an elderly man with active or convalescent COVID-19. Both conserved end residues are part of each CDR3. The D gene is left open where the match is weak. Clone size, where shown, is once, few, many, or a class for clones that have expanded.

D: .
size: .
V: TRBV13
J: TRBJ1-1
DNA: TGTGCCAGCAGCTCCCAGGGAATTTGGAACACTGAAGCTTTCTTT
CDR3: CASSSQGIWNTEAFF

D: .
size: .
V: TRBV2
J: TRBJ1-1
DNA: TGTGCCAGCAGTGATCCGGGGAGAGGTGAAGCTTTCTTT
CDR3: CASSDPGRGEAFF

D: TRBD1
size: .
V: TRBV5-5
J: TRBJ2-7
DNA: TGTGCCAGCAGCACTACGACAGGGACCCTCTACGAGCAGTACTTC
CDR3: CASSTTTGTLYEQYF

D: .
size: .
V: TRBV3-1/TRBV3-2
J: TRBJ1-1
DNA: TGTGCCAGCAGCCAAAGAGACTTGAACACTGAAGCTTTCTTT
CDR3: CASSQRDLNTEAFF

D: .
size: .
V: TRBV3-1/TRBV3-2
J: TRBJ2-5
DNA: TGTGCCAGCAGCCAAACAGGAGATAAAGAGACCCAGTACTTC
CDR3: CASSQTGDKETQYF

D: TRBD1
size: .
V: TRBV19
J: TRBJ1-1
DNA: TGTGCCAGTAGTATCCGGGACAGGGGGCGATTCTTT
CDR3: CASSIRDRGRFF

D: .
size: .
V: TRBV28
J: TRBJ2-5
DNA: TGTGCCAGCAGTCTCGCTGTCGGCAGAGGCGAGACCCAGTACTTC
CDR3: CASSLAVGRGETQYF

D: TRBD1
size: .
V: TRBV6-5
J: TRBJ2-7
DNA: TGTGCCAGCTGCCTGACAGGGGCTAACGAGCAGTACTTC
CDR3: CASCLTGANEQYF

D: .
size: .
V: TRBV4-3
J: TRBJ1-6
DNA: TGCGCCAGCAGCCAAGGGACACCCTATAATTCACCCCTCCACTTT
CDR3: CASSQGTPYNSPLHF

D: .
size: .
V: TRBV7-2
J: TRBJ2-1
DNA: TGTGCCAGCAGCTTAAAGGTGGGAGGGGGCAATGAGCAGTTCTTC
CDR3: CASSLKVGGGNEQFF

D: TRBD1
size: .
V: TRBV18
J: TRBJ2-1
DNA: TGTGCCAGCTCCCCGACCCCCCACAGGGGCAATGAGCAGTTCTTC
CDR3: CASSPTPHRGNEQFF

D: .
size: many
V: TRBV21-1
J: TRBJ2-1
DNA: TGTGCCAGCAGCAACACTTGTCGGACAGGGGGCGCCTACAATGAGCAGTTCTTC
CDR3: CASSNTCRTGGAYNEQFF

D: TRBD1
size: .
V: TRBV6-6
J: TRBJ1-2
DNA: TGTGCCAGCACGACAGGGGTCCGGGACAGAGGCTACACCTTC
CDR3: CASTTGVRDRGYTF

D: TRBD1
size: .
V: TRBV6-6
J: TRBJ1-2
DNA: TGTGCCAGCAGTCCCCCCAGCGTGACAGGGGGCGGTTATGGCTACACCTTC
CDR3: CASSPPSVTGGGYGYTF

D: TRBD2
size: .
V: TRBV4-1
J: TRBJ2-4
DNA: TGCGCCAGCAGCCGTAGCGGGGGGGACGGAAACATTCAGTACTTC
CDR3: CASSRSGGDGNIQYF

D: TRBD1
size: .
V: TRBV29-1
J: TRBJ1-2
DNA: TGCAGCGTTGATGCGGGACAGGGGCACTATGGCTACACCTTC
CDR3: CSVDAGQGHYGYTF

D: .
size: once
V: TRBV15
J: TRBJ1-5
DNA: TGTGCCACCAGCAGGAGCGGGGAATCCAATCAGCCCCAGCATTTT
CDR3: CATSRSGESNQPQHF

D: TRBD1
size: .
V: TRBV5-1
J: TRBJ1-3
DNA: TGCGCCAGCAGACTGGACAGGGGGCCAGGAAACACCATATATTTT
CDR3: CASRLDRGPGNTIYF

D: TRBD1
size: .
V: TRBV30
J: TRBJ1-4
DNA: TGTGCCTGGACCCGCGTAGGACAGGGCAATGAAAAACTGTTTTTT
CDR3: CAWTRVGQGNEKLFF

D: .
size: .
V: TRBV6-5
J: TRBJ1-1
DNA: TGTGCCAGCAGCCTCTGGACAGCCTCTAACACTGAAGCTTTCTTT
CDR3: CASSLWTASNTEAFF

D: TRBD1
size: .
V: TRBV5-3
J: TRBJ2-7
DNA: TGTGCCAGAAGCCCATTTAGACAGGGGACCTACGAGCAGTACTTC
CDR3: CARSPFRQGTYEQYF

D: TRBD1
size: .
V: TRBV15
J: TRBJ1-5
DNA: TGTGCCACCAGCAGAGCCGGGACAGGCAATCAGCCCCAGCATTTT
CDR3: CATSRAGTGNQPQHF

D: TRBD2
size: .
V: TRBV6-2/TRBV6-3
J: TRBJ2-1
DNA: TGTGCCAGCAGTTACTCCCGATATAGGCTAGCGGACTACAATGAGCAGTTCTTC
CDR3: CASSYSRYRLADYNEQFF

D: .
size: few
V: TRBV4-3
J: TRBJ2-7
DNA: TGCGCCAGCAGCCAAGCTAGCGACTCCTACGAGCAGTACTTC
CDR3: CASSQASDSYEQYF

D: .
size: .
V: TRBV3-1/TRBV3-2
J: TRBJ2-4
DNA: TGTGCCAGCAGCCAAGATGATATAGTCCACATTCAGTACTTC
CDR3: CASSQDDIVHIQYF

D: TRBD2
size: few
V: TRBV2
J: TRBJ2-7
DNA: TGTGCCAGCAGGTCGGGACTAGCGGGAAAGTCGGGGCAGTACTTC
CDR3: CASRSGLAGKSGQYF

D: .
size: .
V: TRBV29-1
J: TRBJ2-7
DNA: TGCAGCGCTAAGGGACACAGCTCCTACGAGCAGTACTTC
CDR3: CSAKGHSSYEQYF

D: TRBD1
size: .
V: TRBV7-8
J: TRBJ1-5
DNA: TGTGCCAGCAGCCCCTCATTTCAGGGGGCGCTTAGCAATCAGCCCCAGCATTTT
CDR3: CASSPSFQGALSNQPQHF

D: TRBD1
size: .
V: TRBV3-1/TRBV3-2
J: TRBJ1-5
DNA: TGTGCCAGCAGCCAAGGACAGGGGTCGGTTCAGCCCCAGCATTTT
CDR3: CASSQGQGSVQPQHF

D: TRBD2
size: .
V: TRBV9
J: TRBJ2-3
DNA: TGTGCCAGCAGCGTTCGAGCGGGGGGACTTCTTAGCACAGATACGCAGTATTTT
CDR3: CASSVRAGGLLSTDTQYF

D: TRBD2
size: .
V: TRBV7-2
J: TRBJ2-1
DNA: TGTGCCAGCAGCTTAACGGGACTAGCGGCGACATACAATGAGCAGTTCTTC
CDR3: CASSLTGLAATYNEQFF

D: .
size: few
V: TRBV6-1
J: TRBJ1-5
DNA: TGTGCCAGCAGTGACAGGGGAGCCTCCCATAGCAATCAGCCCCAGCATTTT
CDR3: CASSDRGASHSNQPQHF

D: .
size: .
V: TRBV7-8
J: TRBJ1-5
DNA: TGTGCCAGCAGCTCGAGACAGGAACAGGAACCCCAGCATTTT
CDR3: CASSSRQEQEPQHF

D: .
size: .
V: TRBV7-8
J: TRBJ2-7
DNA: TGTGCCAGCAGCATCCGCGGAGAGATTACCTACGAGCAGTACTTC
CDR3: CASSIRGEITYEQYF

D: .
size: .
V: TRBV19
J: TRBJ2-7
DNA: TGTGCCAGTAGCTACGGCGACTTCTACGAGCAGTACTTC
CDR3: CASSYGDFYEQYF

D: .
size: .
V: TRBV5-5
J: TRBJ1-2
DNA: TGTGCCAGCAGCCCGACGACAGCTAACTATGGCTACACCTTC
CDR3: CASSPTTANYGYTF

D: TRBD2
size: .
V: TRBV5-6
J: TRBJ2-1
DNA: TGTGCCAGCAGCTTCTGGACTAGCGGGGGGTACAATGAGCAGTTCTTC
CDR3: CASSFWTSGGYNEQFF

D: TRBD1
size: .
V: TRBV6-2/TRBV6-3
J: TRBJ1-2
DNA: TGTGCCAGCAGTTCGAGAGGGACAGTACCTTCTGGCTACACCTTC
CDR3: CASSSRGTVPSGYTF

D: TRBD2
size: .
V: TRBV3-1/TRBV3-2
J: TRBJ2-5
DNA: TGTGCCAGCAGCCGCCTAGCGGGGGGATCCCTCCAAGAGACCCAGTACTTC
CDR3: CASSRLAGGSLQETQYF

D: .
size: .
V: TRBV29-1
J: TRBJ1-1
DNA: TGCAGCGCCCACCTACTACTAACTGAAGCTTTCTTT
CDR3: CSAHLLLTEAFF

D: .
size: few
V: TRBV12-3/TRBV12-4
J: TRBJ2-1
DNA: TGTGCCAGCAGCGTGGGGGGCAATGAGCAGTTCTTC
CDR3: CASSVGGNEQFF

D: TRBD2
size: .
V: TRBV9
J: TRBJ2-5
DNA: TGTGCCAGCAGCGTAGTTGGAGCGGGGGGGCAAGAGACCCAGTACTTC
CDR3: CASSVVGAGGQETQYF

D: .
size: .
V: TRBV7-2
J: TRBJ2-3
DNA: TGTGCCAGCAGCTTAGTGGCAGGGTCAGATACGCAGTATTTT
CDR3: CASSLVAGSDTQYF

D: TRBD1
size: many
V: TRBV5-1
J: TRBJ1-5
DNA: TGCGCCAGCAACCTGTCGGACAGGGGCAATCAGCCCCAGCATTTT
CDR3: CASNLSDRGNQPQHF

D: TRBD2
size: .
V: TRBV6-6
J: TRBJ2-5
DNA: TGTGCCAGCAGTTACAACGGTGGACTAGGCCAAGAGACCCAGTACTTC
CDR3: CASSYNGGLGQETQYF

D: .
size: .
V: TRBV5-1
J: TRBJ2-7
DNA: TGCGCCAGTGGGGACACCTCCTACGAGCAGTACTTC
CDR3: CASGDTSYEQYF

D: TRBD2
size: .
V: TRBV2
J: TRBJ2-7
DNA: TGTGCCAGCAGTGACCTAGCGGGGATCTGGGAGCAGTACTTC
CDR3: CASSDLAGIWEQYF

D: .
size: .
V: TRBV24-1
J: TRBJ2-1
DNA: TGTGCCACCGGGCGGGGCTTTAATGAGCAGTTCTTC
CDR3: CATGRGFNEQFF

D: .
size: .
V: TRBV24-1
J: TRBJ2-1
DNA: TGTGCCACCAGTGATTTGGGAGGCCTGGATCCGTTCTTC
CDR3: CATSDLGGLDPFF

D: TRBD1
size: few
V: TRBV19
J: TRBJ2-7
DNA: TGTGCCAGTAGTCTACCGGGACAGGCCTTTCGAGAGCAGTACTTC
CDR3: CASSLPGQAFREQYF

D: TRBD2
size: .
V: TRBV19
J: TRBJ2-3
DNA: TGTGCCAGTAGTATAGGACTAGCGGGGGGTACAGATACGCAGTATTTT
CDR3: CASSIGLAGGTDTQYF

D: .
size: .
V: TRBV28
J: TRBJ1-5
DNA: TGTGCCAGCATCGCCCCGCTGGGCCCCCAGCATTTT
CDR3: CASIAPLGPQHF

D: .
size: .
V: TRBV29-1
J: TRBJ1-1
DNA: TGCAGCGTTGAAGGACAGACTAACACTGAAGCTTTCTTT
CDR3: CSVEGQTNTEAFF

D: .
size: .
V: TRBV30
J: TRBJ2-5
DNA: TGTGCCTGGAGCCAGGGGATCGGCGCCCAGTACTTC
CDR3: CAWSQGIGAQYF

D: .
size: .
V: TRBV19
J: TRBJ2-7
DNA: TGTGCCAGTAGTATAGTCCGGGACTCGCTAGGGGAGCAGTACTTC
CDR3: CASSIVRDSLGEQYF

D: .
size: .
V: TRBV24-1
J: TRBJ1-1
DNA: TGTGCCACCAGTGATTTTCGGAGGCCCACTGAAGCTTTCTTT
CDR3: CATSDFRRPTEAFF

D: .
size: .
V: TRBV30
J: TRBJ1-2
DNA: TGTGCCTGGAGTGTATGGGACTTGGGATCGGGCTACACCTTC
CDR3: CAWSVWDLGSGYTF

D: TRBD1
size: once
V: TRBV5-1
J: TRBJ1-1
DNA: TGCGCCAGCAGCCAACTAGGGACAGAAGAGGATGAAGCTTTCTTT
CDR3: CASSQLGTEEDEAFF

D: TRBD1
size: .
V: TRBV29-1
J: TRBJ1-6
DNA: TGCAGCGTCCGGGACAGGGATAATTCACCCCTCCACTTT
CDR3: CSVRDRDNSPLHF